This is a list of T cell receptor beta chains from one sample in a study of blood T cell repertoires in COVID-19. The table came from immunoSEQ multiplex PCR; TCRdb's copy has only in-frame clones and leaves some out. The sample lists around 250,000 clones, approximately 88% occurring once. The source material was peripheral blood. All receptors come from a human donor in a cohort sampled during active COVID-19. Each CDR3 is given with its conserved first and last residue.

>TRBV19|TRBJ1-5
CASSIAIDQPQHF
>TRBV5-5|TRBJ2-1
CASSPSLLSLAGVHEQFF
>TRBV5-1|TRBJ1-1
CASRMGQDGATEAFF
>TRBV7-9|TRBJ1-6
CASSPTGRQQNNSPLHF
>TRBV18|TRBJ1-1
CASSPRGQKVGTEAFF
>TRBV12-3/TRBV12-4|TRBJ1-2
CASTYRENYGYTF
>TRBV4-3|TRBJ2-6
CASSHGHFSGANVLTF
>TRBV6-5|TRBJ1-1
CASTRNMNTEAFF
>TRBV4-2|TRBJ2-1
CASSQELEGSYNEQFF
>TRBV5-1|TRBJ2-1
CASSLATDRGNEQFF
>TRBV10-1|TRBJ2-3
CASTGGDTQYF
>TRBV12-3/TRBV12-4|TRBJ1-2
CASSLFRGAGYTF
>TRBV9|TRBJ1-1
CASSVEAGGRTEAFF
>TRBV25-1|TRBJ2-5
CASSLEQFQETQYF
>TRBV18|TRBJ2-3
CASSPRGLAGGSDTQYF
>TRBV19|TRBJ1-3
CASSTITGTGGNTIYF
>TRBV6-1|TRBJ1-5
CASSEVGGLPDQPQHF
>TRBV19|TRBJ2-2
CASNLPGAGELFF
>TRBV5-1|TRBJ2-7
CASSLAVRPDEQYF
>TRBV11-2|TRBJ1-1
CASSPGQGATEAFF
>TRBV30|TRBJ2-1
CAWSVLGLRVANEQFF
>TRBV3-1/TRBV3-2|TRBJ2-4
CASSQLTSGASKNIQYF
>TRBV19|TRBJ2-7
CASSTPYRETIYEQYF
>TRBV14|TRBJ2-3
CASSQVFQDTQYF
>TRBV5-8|TRBJ2-7
CASSPPSWSGGTYEQYF
>TRBV9|TRBJ1-2
CASSSVRGDGYTF
>TRBV7-3|TRBJ1-2
CASSPTGTESNTF
>TRBV5-6|TRBJ1-2
CASSLRGQGLGFNYGYTF
>TRBV21-1|TRBJ1-5
CASSLFTGQGLSNQPQHF
>TRBV7-9|TRBJ2-2
CASSLDFVAGGRTGELFF
>TRBV19|TRBJ2-7
CASKGASYEQYF
>TRBV6-6|TRBJ2-3
CASSRPGLGTTDTQYF
>TRBV10-1|TRBJ2-2
CASREGQGAGELFF
>TRBV3-1/TRBV3-2|TRBJ1-2
CASSQESIFNYGYTF
>TRBV6-2/TRBV6-3|TRBJ2-5
CASRPDGEAGETQYF
>TRBV3-1/TRBV3-2|TRBJ2-5
CASSQGTGSGGKETQYF
>TRBV9|TRBJ2-1
CASSARTLNEQFF
>TRBV7-2|TRBJ2-5
CASSLGGQARETQYF